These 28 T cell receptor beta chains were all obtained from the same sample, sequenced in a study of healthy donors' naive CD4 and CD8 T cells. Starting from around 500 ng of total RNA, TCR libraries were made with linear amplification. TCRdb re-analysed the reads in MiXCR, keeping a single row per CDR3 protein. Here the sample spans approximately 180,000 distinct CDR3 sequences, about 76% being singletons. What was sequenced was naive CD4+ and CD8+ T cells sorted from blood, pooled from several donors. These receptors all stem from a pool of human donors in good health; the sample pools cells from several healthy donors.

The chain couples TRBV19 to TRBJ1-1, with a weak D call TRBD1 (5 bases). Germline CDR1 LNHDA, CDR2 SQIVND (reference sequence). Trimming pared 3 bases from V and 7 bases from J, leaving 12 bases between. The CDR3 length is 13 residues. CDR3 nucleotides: TGTGCCAGTAGTATTGCAGGGAGCCTTGAAGCTTTCTTT. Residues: CASSIAGSLEAFF. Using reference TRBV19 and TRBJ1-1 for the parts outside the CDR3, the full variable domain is DGGITQSPKYLFRKEGQNVTLSCEQNLNHDAMYWYRQDPGQGLRLIYYSQIVNDFQKGDIAEGYSVSREKKESFPLTVTSAQKNPTAFYLCASSIAGSLEAFFGQGTRLTVV.

CDR3 protein: CASSPTETGWGYNSPLHF. CDR3 sequence (DNA): TGTGCCAGCAGTCCCACGGAAACAGGGTGGGGATATAATTCACCCCTCCACTTT. The rearrangement uses TRBV27 and TRBJ1-6; D is possibly TRBD1 (6 bases). V lost 5 bases to trimming and J lost 4 bases, with 21 bases between them. There are 18 residues in the CDR3. In germline, CDR1 is MNHEY, CDR2 SMNVEV (reference sequence).

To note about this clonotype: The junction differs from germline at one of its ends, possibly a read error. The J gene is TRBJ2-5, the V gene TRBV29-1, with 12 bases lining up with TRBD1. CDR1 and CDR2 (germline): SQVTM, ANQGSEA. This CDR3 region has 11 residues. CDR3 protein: CSSPGQGARNF. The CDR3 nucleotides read TGCAGCTCTCCGGGACAGGGGGCCCGGAACTTC. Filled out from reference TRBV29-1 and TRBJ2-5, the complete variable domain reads SAVISQKPSRDICQRGTSLTIQCQVDSQVTMMFWYRQQPGQSLTLIATANQGSEATYESGFVIDKFPISRPNLTFSTLTVSNMSPEDSSIYLCSSPGQGARNFGPGTRLLVL.

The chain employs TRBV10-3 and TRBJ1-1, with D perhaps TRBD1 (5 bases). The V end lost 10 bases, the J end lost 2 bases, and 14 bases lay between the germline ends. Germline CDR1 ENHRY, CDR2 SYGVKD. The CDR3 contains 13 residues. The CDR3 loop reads CANRAGTNTEAFF. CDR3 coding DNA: TGTGCCAATCGTGCCGGGACCAACACTGAAGCTTTCTTT.

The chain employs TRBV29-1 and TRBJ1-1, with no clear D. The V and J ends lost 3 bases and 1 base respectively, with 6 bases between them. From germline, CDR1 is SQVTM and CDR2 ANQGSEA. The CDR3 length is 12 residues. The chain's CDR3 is CSVDWGNTEAFF. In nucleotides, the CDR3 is TGCAGCGTTGACTGGGGGAACACTGAAGCTTTCTTT.

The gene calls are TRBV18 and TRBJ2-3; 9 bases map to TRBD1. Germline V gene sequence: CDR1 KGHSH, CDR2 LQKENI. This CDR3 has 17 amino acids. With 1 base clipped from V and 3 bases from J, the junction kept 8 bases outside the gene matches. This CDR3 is CASSPLQQGATTDTQYF. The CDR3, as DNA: TGTGCCAGCTCACCACTCCAACAGGGGGCTACGACAGATACGCAGTATTTT. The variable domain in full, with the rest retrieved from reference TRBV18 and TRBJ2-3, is NAGVMQNPRHLVRRRGQEARLRCSPMKGHSHVYWYRQLPEEGLKFMVYLQKENIIDESGMPKERFSAEFPKEGPSILRIQQVVRGDSAAYFCASSPLQQGATTDTQYFGPGTRLTVL.

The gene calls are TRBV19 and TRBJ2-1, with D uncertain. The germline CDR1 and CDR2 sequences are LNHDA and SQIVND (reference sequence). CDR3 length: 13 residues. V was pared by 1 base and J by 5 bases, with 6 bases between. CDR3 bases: TGTGCCAGTAGTATAGTCAGGAACAATGAGCAGTTCTTC. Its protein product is CASSIVRNNEQFF.

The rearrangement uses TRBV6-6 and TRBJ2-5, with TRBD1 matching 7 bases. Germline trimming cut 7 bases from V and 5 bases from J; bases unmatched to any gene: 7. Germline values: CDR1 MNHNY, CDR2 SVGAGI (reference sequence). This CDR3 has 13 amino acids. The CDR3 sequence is CASIQDRFETQYF. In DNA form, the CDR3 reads TGTGCCAGCATTCAGGACAGGTTTGAGACCCAGTACTTC.

The CDR3 protein is CASSSVADAEAFF. The DNA of the CDR3 is TGCGCCAGCAGCTCGGTGGCGGATGCTGAAGCTTTCTTT. The chain couples TRBV5-1 to TRBJ1-1; the D is unclear. The CDR3 sequence is 13 residues long. Germline V CDR1 and CDR2: SGHRS, YFSETQ. Trimming took 3 bases from V and 6 from J, leaving 12 bases between them.

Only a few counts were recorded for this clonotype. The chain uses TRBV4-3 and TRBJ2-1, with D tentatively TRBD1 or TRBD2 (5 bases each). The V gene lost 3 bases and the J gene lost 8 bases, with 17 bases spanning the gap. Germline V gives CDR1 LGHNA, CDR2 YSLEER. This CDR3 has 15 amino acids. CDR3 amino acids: CASSQGTYDGDEQFF. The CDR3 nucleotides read TGCGCCAGCAGCCAGGGGACCTACGATGGGGATGAGCAGTTCTTC.

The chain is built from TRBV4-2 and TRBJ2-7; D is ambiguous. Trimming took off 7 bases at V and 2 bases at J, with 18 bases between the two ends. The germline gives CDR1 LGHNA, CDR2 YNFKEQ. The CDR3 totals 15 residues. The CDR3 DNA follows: TGTGCCAGCACCCAGAGGCTGGAGACTGCCTACGAGCAGTACTTC. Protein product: CASTQRLETAYEQYF.

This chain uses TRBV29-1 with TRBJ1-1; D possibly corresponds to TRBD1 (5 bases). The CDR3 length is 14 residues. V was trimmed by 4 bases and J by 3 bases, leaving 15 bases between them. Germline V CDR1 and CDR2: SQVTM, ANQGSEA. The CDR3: CSVGMSGRDTEAFF. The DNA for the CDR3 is TGCAGCGTTGGGATGTCAGGGAGGGACACTGAAGCTTTCTTT. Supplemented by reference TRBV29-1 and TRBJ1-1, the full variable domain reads SAVISQKPSRDICQRGTSLTIQCQVDSQVTMMFWYRQQPGQSLTLIATANQGSEATYESGFVIDKFPISRPNLTFSTLTVSNMSPEDSSIYLCSVGMSGRDTEAFFGQGTRLTVV.

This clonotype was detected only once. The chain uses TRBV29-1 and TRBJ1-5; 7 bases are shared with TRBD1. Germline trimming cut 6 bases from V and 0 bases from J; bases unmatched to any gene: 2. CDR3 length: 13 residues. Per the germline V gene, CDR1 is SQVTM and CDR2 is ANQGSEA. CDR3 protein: CSVTGNSNQPQHF. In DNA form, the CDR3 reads TGCAGCGTGACAGGGAATAGCAATCAGCCCCAGCATTTT.

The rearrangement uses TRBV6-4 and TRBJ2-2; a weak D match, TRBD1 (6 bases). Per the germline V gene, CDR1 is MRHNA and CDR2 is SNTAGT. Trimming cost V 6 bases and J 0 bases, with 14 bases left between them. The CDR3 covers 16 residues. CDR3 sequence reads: CASSLTGTANTGELFF. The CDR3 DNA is TGTGCCAGCAGCCTGACAGGCACCGCGAACACCGGGGAGCTGTTTTTT.

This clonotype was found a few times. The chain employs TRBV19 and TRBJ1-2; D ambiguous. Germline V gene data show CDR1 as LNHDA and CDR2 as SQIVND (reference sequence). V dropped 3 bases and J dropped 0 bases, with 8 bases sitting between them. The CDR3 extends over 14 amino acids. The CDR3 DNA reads TGTGCCAGTAGTATTACCGGGTCTAACTATGGCTACACCTTC. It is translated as CASSITGSNYGYTF. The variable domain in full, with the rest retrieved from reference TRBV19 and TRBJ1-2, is DGGITQSPKYLFRKEGQNVTLSCEQNLNHDAMYWYRQDPGQGLRLIYYSQIVNDFQKGDIAEGYSVSREKKESFPLTVTSAQKNPTAFYLCASSITGSNYGYTFGSGTRLTVV.

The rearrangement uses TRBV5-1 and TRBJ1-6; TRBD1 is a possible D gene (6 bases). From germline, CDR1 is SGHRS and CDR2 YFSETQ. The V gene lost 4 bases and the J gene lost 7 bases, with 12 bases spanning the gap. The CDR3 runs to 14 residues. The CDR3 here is CASSVTDRNSPLHF. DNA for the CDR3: TGCGCCAGCAGCGTCACAGACAGGAATTCACCCCTCCACTTT.

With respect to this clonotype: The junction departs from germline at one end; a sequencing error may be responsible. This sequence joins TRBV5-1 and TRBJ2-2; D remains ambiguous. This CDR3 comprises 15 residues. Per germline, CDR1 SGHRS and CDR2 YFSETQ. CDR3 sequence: CASSLGAANTRELFF. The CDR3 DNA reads TGCGCCAGCAGCTTGGGGGCCGCGAACACCAGGGAGCTGTTTTTT.

The CDR3: CASSFVPQGASYEQYF. For the CDR3, the DNA is TGTGCCAGCAGTTTCGTCCCGCAGGGGGCTTCCTACGAGCAGTACTTC. V and J are TRBV27 and TRBJ2-7; 8 nucleotides match TRBD1. CDR1 is MNHEY and CDR2 is SMNVEV in the germline V gene (reference sequence). V lost 3 bases and J lost 1; bases outside the gene matches: 8. CDR3 size: 16 residues.

Here the CDR3 DNA reads TGTGCCGTAGCCCTTTACAACACCGGGGAGCTGTTTTTT. Amino acids: CAVALYNTGELFF. The gene calls are TRBV30 and TRBJ2-2; no reliable D call. Per the germline V gene, CDR1 is GTSNPN and CDR2 is SVGIG (reference sequence). Trimming pared 8 bases from V and 2 bases from J, leaving 12 bases between. This CDR3 is 13 amino acids long.

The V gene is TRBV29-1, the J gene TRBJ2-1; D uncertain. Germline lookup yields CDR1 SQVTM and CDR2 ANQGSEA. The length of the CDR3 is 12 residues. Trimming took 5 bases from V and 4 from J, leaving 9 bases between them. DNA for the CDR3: TGCAGCGTTAACCTGGGGTACAATGAGCAGTTCTTC. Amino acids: CSVNLGYNEQFF.

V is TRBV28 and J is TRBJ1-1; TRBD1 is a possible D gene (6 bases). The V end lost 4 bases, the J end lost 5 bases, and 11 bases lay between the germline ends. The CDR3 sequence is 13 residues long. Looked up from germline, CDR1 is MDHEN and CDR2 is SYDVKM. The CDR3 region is CASSWGTPTEAFF. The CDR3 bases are TGTGCCAGCAGTTGGGGGACACCTACTGAAGCTTTCTTT.

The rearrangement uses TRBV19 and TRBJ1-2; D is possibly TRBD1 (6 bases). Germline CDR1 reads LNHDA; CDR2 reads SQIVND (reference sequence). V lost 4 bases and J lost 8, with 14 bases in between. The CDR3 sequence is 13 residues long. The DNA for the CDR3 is TGTGCCAGTAGTAACGACAGGTTGAAAGGCTACACCTTC. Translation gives CASSNDRLKGYTF. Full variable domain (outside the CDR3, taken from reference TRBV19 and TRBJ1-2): DGGITQSPKYLFRKEGQNVTLSCEQNLNHDAMYWYRQDPGQGLRLIYYSQIVNDFQKGDIAEGYSVSREKKESFPLTVTSAQKNPTAFYLCASSNDRLKGYTFGSGTRLTVV.

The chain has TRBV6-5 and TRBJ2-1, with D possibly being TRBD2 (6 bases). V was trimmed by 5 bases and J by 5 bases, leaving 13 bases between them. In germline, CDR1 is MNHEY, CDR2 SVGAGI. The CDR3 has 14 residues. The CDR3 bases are TGTGCCAGCAGTCCTCGAGGAGGGGACAATGAGCAGTTCTTC. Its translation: CASSPRGGDNEQFF.

The CDR3 sequence is CASSYGPTWEQYV. Here the CDR3 DNA reads TGTGCCAGCAGTTACGGACCGACCTGGGAGCAGTACGTC. The chain joins TRBV6-5 to TRBJ2-7, with no clear D. CDR1 MNHEY and CDR2 SVGAGI come from the germline V gene. This CDR3 has 13 residues. Between the trimmed V and J ends, which lost 2 bases and 7 bases, there was a span of 12 bases.

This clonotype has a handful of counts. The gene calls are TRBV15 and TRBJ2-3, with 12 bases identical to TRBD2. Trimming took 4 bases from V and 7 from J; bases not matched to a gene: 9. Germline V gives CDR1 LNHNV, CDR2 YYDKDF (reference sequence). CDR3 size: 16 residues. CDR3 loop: CATSIRLAGERNTQYF. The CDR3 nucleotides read TGTGCCACCAGCATTCGACTAGCGGGAGAAAGGAATACGCAGTATTTT.

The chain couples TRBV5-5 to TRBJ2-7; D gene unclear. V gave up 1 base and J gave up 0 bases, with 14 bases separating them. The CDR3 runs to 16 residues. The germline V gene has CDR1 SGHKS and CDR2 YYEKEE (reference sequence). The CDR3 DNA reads TGTGCCAGCAGCTTGCGGCACAGTCCGGGCTCCTACGAGCAGTACGTC. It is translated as CASSLRHSPGSYEQYV.

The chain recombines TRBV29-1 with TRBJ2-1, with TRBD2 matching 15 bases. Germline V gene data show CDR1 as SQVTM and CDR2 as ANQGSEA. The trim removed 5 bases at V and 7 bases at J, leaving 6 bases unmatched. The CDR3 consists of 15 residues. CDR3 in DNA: TGCAGCGTTCCCGGACTAGCGGGAGGGTTAAATGAGCAGTTCTTC. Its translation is CSVPGLAGGLNEQFF.

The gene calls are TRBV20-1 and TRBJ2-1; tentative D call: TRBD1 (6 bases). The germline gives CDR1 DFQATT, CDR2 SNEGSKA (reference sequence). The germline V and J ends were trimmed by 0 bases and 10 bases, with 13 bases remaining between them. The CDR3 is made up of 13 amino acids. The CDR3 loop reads CSARDQQGLEQFF. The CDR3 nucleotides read TGCAGTGCTAGAGATCAACAGGGTTTGGAGCAGTTCTTC.